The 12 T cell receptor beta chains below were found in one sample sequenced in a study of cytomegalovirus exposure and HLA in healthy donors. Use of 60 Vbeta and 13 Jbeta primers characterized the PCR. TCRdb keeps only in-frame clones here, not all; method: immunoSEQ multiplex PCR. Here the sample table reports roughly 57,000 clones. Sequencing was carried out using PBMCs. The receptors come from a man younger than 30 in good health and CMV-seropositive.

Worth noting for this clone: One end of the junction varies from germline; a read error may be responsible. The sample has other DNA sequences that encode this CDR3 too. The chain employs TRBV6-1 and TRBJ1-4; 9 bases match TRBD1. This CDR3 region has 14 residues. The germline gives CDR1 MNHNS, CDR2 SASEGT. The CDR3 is CASTLGQGNEKLFF. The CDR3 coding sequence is TGTGCCAGCACCCTGGGACAGGGAAATGAAAAGCTGTTTTTT.

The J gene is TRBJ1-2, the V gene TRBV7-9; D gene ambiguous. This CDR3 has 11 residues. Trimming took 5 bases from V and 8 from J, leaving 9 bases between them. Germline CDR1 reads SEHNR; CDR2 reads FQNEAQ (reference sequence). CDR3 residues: CASSPLQGYTF. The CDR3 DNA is TGTGCCAGCAGCCCTCTTCAGGGCTACACCTTC.

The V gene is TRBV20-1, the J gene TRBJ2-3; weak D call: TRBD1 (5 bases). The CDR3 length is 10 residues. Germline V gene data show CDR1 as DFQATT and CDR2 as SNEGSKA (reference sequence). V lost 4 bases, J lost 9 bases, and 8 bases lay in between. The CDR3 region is CSAIAGTQYF. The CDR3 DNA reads TGCAGTGCTATAGCAGGGACGCAGTATTTT.

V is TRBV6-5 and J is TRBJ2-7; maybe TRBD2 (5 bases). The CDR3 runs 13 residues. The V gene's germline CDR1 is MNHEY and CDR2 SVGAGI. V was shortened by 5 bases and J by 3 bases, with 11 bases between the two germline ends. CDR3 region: CASSQASGYEQYF. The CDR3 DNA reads TGTGCCAGCAGTCAGGCCAGCGGCTACGAGCAGTACTTC.

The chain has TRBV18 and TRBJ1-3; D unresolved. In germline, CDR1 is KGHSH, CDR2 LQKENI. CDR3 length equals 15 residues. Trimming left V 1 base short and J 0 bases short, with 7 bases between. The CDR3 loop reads CASSPQSSSGNTIYF. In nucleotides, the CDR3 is TGTGCCAGCTCACCACAATCCAGCTCTGGAAACACCATATATTTT.

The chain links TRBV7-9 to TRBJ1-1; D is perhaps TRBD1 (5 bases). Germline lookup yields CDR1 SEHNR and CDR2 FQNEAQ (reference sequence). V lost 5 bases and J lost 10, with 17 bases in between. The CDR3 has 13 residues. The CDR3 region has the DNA TGTGCCAGCAGCACCCCAGGGTTTCGTCGAGCTTTCTTT. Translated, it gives CASSTPGFRRAFF.

The CDR3: CASSSRQGLNTEAFF. The CDR3 DNA sequence: TGCGCCAGCAGCTCGCGACAGGGGCTGAACACTGAAGCTTTCTTT. The J gene is TRBJ1-1, the V gene TRBV5-1; TRBD1 aligns across 8 bases. V trimming: 3 bases; J trimming: 0 bases; junction bases outside the gene matches: 4. CDR3 length: 15 amino acids. The germline CDR1 and CDR2 sequences are SGHRS and YFSETQ.

In nucleotides, the CDR3 is TGCGCCAGCAGCTTGGGGGCTAGCGCCTACAATGAGCAGTTCTTC. Protein: CASSLGASAYNEQFF. This sequence joins TRBV5-1 and TRBJ2-1, with D perhaps TRBD2 (6 bases). Trimming cost V 0 bases and J 2 bases, with 9 bases left between them. In germline, CDR1 is SGHRS, CDR2 YFSETQ. This CDR3 is built from 15 residues.

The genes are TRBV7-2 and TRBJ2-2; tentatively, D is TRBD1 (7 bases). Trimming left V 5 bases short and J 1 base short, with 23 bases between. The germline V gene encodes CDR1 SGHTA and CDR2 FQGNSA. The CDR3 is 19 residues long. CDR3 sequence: CASSQRLGGVDGNTGELFF. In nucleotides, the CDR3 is TGTGCCAGCAGCCAGAGACTAGGGGGCGTCGATGGGAACACCGGGGAGCTGTTTTTT.

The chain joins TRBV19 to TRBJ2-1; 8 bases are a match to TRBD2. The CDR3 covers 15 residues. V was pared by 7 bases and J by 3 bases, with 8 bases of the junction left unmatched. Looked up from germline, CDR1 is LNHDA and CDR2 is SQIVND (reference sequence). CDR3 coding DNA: TGTGCCAGTACCACACTAGCGGTTAACTACAATGAGCAGTTCTTC. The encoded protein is CASTTLAVNYNEQFF. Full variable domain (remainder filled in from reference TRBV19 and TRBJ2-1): DGGITQSPKYLFRKEGQNVTLSCEQNLNHDAMYWYRQDPGQGLRLIYYSQIVNDFQKGDIAEGYSVSREKKESFPLTVTSAQKNPTAFYLCASTTLAVNYNEQFFGPGTRLTVL.

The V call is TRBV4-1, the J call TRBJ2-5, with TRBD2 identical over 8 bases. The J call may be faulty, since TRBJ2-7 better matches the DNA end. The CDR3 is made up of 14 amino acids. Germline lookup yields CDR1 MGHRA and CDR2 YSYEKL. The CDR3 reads CASSSPGGTYEQYF. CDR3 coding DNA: TGCGCCAGCAGCTCCCCGGGAGGGACCTACGAGCAGTACTTC.

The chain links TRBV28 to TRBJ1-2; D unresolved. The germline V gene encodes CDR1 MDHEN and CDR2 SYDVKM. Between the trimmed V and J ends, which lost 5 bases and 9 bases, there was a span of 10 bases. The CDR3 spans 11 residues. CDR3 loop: CASSPSISYTF. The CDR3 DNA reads TGTGCCAGCAGTCCTTCTATAAGCTACACCTTC.